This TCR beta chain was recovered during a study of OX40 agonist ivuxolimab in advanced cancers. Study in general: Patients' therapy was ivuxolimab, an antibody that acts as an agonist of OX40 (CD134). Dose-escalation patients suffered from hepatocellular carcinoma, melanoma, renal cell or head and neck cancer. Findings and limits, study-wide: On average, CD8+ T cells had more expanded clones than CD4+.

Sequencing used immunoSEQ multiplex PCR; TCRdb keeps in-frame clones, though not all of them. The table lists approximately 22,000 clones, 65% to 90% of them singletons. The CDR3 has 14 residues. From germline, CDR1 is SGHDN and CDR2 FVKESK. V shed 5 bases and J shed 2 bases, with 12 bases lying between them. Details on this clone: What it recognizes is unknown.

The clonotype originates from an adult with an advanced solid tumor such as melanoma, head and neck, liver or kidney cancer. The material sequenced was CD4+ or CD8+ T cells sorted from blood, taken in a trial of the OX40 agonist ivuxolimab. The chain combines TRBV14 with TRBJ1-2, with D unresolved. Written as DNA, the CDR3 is TGTGCCAGCAGCAACTTTGGCGGAAACTATGGCTACACCTTC. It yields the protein CASSNFGGNYGYTF.